A single sample is the source of the 17 T cell receptor beta chains below, sequenced in a study of CD8 T cells in Susac syndrome (dated by TCRdb to the late 2010s). Library preparation was by the immunoSEQ multiplex PCR assay. RNA was extracted using the RNeasy kit, and 0.5 to 1 microgram was reverse transcribed with random hexamers. TCRdb redid the processing of the public reads, applying fastp at Q25 and MiXCR, and retained in-frame beta chains. Rows are combined by CDR3 protein, so each entry shows the most common genes and DNA. The sample data list roughly 200,000 distinct CDR3 sequences, and over 90% of these were observed just once. The ten largest make up 0.082% of the sample. Sequencing used CD4+ T cells from PBMCs. Receptor source: a human donor with multiple sclerosis.

V is TRBV15 and J is TRBJ2-2; either TRBD1 or TRBD2 may supply D (5 bases each). Germline CDR1 and CDR2: LNHNV and YYDKDF (reference sequence). V was cut by 1 base and J by 5 bases, with 20 bases left in between. The CDR3 loop spans 18 amino acids. CDR3 coding DNA: TGTGCCACCAGCAGAGGGGACGGGCGTTTAATTCGGACCGGGGAGCTGTTTTTT. This translates into CATSRGDGRLIRTGELFF.

The chain carries TRBV7-3 and TRBJ2-7, with D maybe TRBD2 (7 bases). Trimming pared 6 bases from V and 0 bases from J, leaving 9 bases between. The CDR3 is 13 amino acids. From germline, CDR1 is SGHTA and CDR2 FQGTGA. CDR3 DNA: TGTGCCAGCAGGGCGGGGGCCTCCTACGAGCAGTACGTC. Amino acid sequence: CASRAGASYEQYV.

This clonotype was counted only a few times. The chain couples TRBV7-2 to TRBJ2-5; D may be TRBD2 (7 bases). This CDR3 is 14 amino acids long. Germline-derived CDR1 and CDR2 are SGHTA and FQGNSA. V was cut by 4 bases and J by 5 bases, with 14 bases left in between. CDR3 nucleotide sequence: TGTGCCAGCAGCTCCTCCGGGGGGCGGGAGACCCAGTACTTC. Amino acid sequence: CASSSSGGRETQYF. The full variable domain, rest sourced from reference TRBV7-2 and TRBJ2-5, is GAGVSQSPSNKVTEKGKDVELRCDPISGHTALYWYRQSLGQGLEFLIYFQGNSAPDKSGLPSDRFSAERTGGSVSTLTIQRTQQEDSAVYLCASSSSGGRETQYFGPGTRLLVL.

V is TRBV30 and J is TRBJ2-7, with D possibly TRBD2 on 5 matching bases. Germline V lookup: CDR1 GTSNPN, CDR2 SVGIG (reference sequence). V lost 2 bases and J 12 bases, leaving 17 bases between the germline ends. The CDR3 consists of 12 residues. As DNA, the CDR3 is TGTGCCTGGAGTTCCTCGCCCGGGGTGGTGTACTTC. Translation: CAWSSSPGVVYF.

The chain uses TRBV6-6 and TRBJ2-1; D is ambiguous. Germline V gene lookup returns CDR1 MNHNY and CDR2 SVGAGI (reference sequence). V lost 8 bases to trimming and J lost 4 bases, with 12 bases between them. This CDR3 has 13 amino acids. CDR3: CASFPGPYNEQFF. The CDR3 region has the DNA TGTGCCAGCTTCCCGGGCCCTTACAATGAGCAGTTCTTC.

The chain is built from TRBV20-1 and TRBJ2-1; the match to TRBD2 covers 12 bases. The CDR3 is 14 residues long. V was clipped by 4 bases and J by 6 bases; unmatched bases: 4. The V gene's germline CDR1 is DFQATT and CDR2 SNEGSKA (reference sequence). The DNA of the CDR3 is TGCAGTGCTACGTGGACTAGCGGGGTCAATGAGCAGTTCTTC. It specifies CSATWTSGVNEQFF.

The V gene is TRBV2, the J gene TRBJ1-1; D possibly corresponds to TRBD1 (5 bases). V was trimmed by 10 bases and J by 1 base, leaving 13 bases between them. The germline V gene has CDR1 SNHLY and CDR2 FYNNEI. The CDR3 has 13 amino acids. Here the CDR3 reads CAKIVGGNTEAFF. The DNA of the CDR3 is TGTGCCAAAATCGTGGGGGGGAACACTGAAGCTTTCTTT.

The chain is built from TRBV20-1 and TRBJ1-1; 7 positions match TRBD1. Germline V gives CDR1 DFQATT, CDR2 SNEGSKA (reference sequence). This CDR3 has 13 residues. The V and J ends lost 4 bases and 4 bases, in that order; junction bases with no gene match: 6. Written as DNA, the CDR3 is TGCAGTGCTAACAGGGGTCGCGGCACTGAAGCTTTCTTT. Translating gives CSANRGRGTEAFF.

V is TRBV19 and J is TRBJ2-7; maybe TRBD1 (6 bases). The CDR3 consists of 14 residues. Germline CDR1 is LNHDA and CDR2 is SQIVND (reference sequence). Trimming stripped 5 bases from V and 1 base from J, with 12 bases between. CDR3 DNA: TGTGCCAGTAGTTCTGGGACAAATTCCTACGAGCAGTACTTC. Its translation: CASSSGTNSYEQYF.

The chain joins TRBV29-1 to TRBJ2-1, with D possibly being TRBD1 (6 bases). There are 14 residues in the CDR3. Trimming stripped 0 bases from V and 4 bases from J, with 10 bases between. Germline lookup yields CDR1 SQVTM and CDR2 ANQGSEA. The CDR3 DNA sequence: TGCAGCGTTGAAGATAAACAGGGTTACAATGAGCAGTTCTTC. Amino acid sequence: CSVEDKQGYNEQFF.

The chain carries TRBV9 and TRBJ2-5; D remains unclear. V lost 6 bases, J lost 4 bases, and 13 bases lay in between. The CDR3 is 13 amino acids. Germline V lookup: CDR1 SGDLS, CDR2 YYNGEE. CDR3 in amino acids: CASNPRGGETQYF. As DNA, the CDR3 is TGTGCCAGCAACCCTCGAGGTGGAGAGACCCAGTACTTC.

V is TRBV18 and J is TRBJ1-1; no definite D call. Trimming shortened V by 3 bases and J by 1 base, and 15 bases separated the two germline ends. This CDR3 has 16 residues. Germline-derived CDR1 and CDR2 are KGHSH and LQKENI. The CDR3 loop is CASSPRTRTGNTEAFF. The CDR3 DNA reads as TGTGCCAGCTCACCCCGTACAAGGACGGGGAACACTGAAGCTTTCTTT.

The table lists this clonotype with a count of one. The V call is TRBV29-1, the J call TRBJ2-1; possible D gene TRBD2, 6 bases. V was clipped by 8 bases and J by 4 bases, with 18 bases between them. The CDR3 is 14 residues long. Germline-derived CDR1 and CDR2 are SQVTM and ANQGSEA. The CDR3 region is CSWAERGKYNEQFF. DNA of the CDR3: TGCAGCTGGGCTGAACGGGGGAAATACAATGAGCAGTTCTTC.

The chain uses TRBV6-5 and TRBJ1-2; D may be TRBD1 (5 bases). The length of the CDR3 is 13 residues. Germline CDR1 reads MNHEY; CDR2 reads SVGAGI. V was clipped by 6 bases and J by 6 bases, with 14 bases between them. The DNA for the CDR3 is TGTGCCAGCAGGACTCCAGGGAGCGATGGCTACACCTTC. It translates to CASRTPGSDGYTF.

The gene calls are TRBV14 and TRBJ2-1; TRBD2 aligns across 10 bases. With V trimmed by 4 bases and J by 0 bases, 9 bases remained unmatched. Looked up from germline, CDR1 is SGHDN and CDR2 is FVKESK. The CDR3 consists of 18 residues. The CDR3: CASSRLAGALSSYNEQFF. In DNA form, the CDR3 reads TGTGCCAGCAGCCGGCTAGCGGGGGCCTTGAGCTCCTACAATGAGCAGTTCTTC. Complete variable domain (other parts from reference TRBV14 and TRBJ2-1): EAGVTQFPSHSVIEKGQTVTLRCDPISGHDNLYWYRRVMGKEIKFLLHFVKESKQDESGMPNNRFLAERTGGTYSTLKVQPAELEDSGVYFCASSRLAGALSSYNEQFFGPGTRLTVL.

The rearrangement uses TRBV20-1 and TRBJ1-2; tentative D call: TRBD1 (5 bases). V was clipped by 0 bases and J by 3 bases, with 17 bases between them. The CDR3 is 16 residues long. Germline CDR1 and CDR2: DFQATT and SNEGSKA (reference sequence). CDR3 residues: CSARDPTRGTHYGYTF. CDR3 nucleotides: TGCAGTGCTAGAGACCCCACTCGAGGGACGCACTATGGCTACACCTTC.

V and J are TRBV20-1 and TRBJ1-2, with D perhaps matching TRBD1 (5 bases). V was cut by 0 bases and J by 2 bases, with 22 bases left in between. The CDR3 totals 18 residues. Germline V gives CDR1 DFQATT, CDR2 SNEGSKA (reference sequence). The chain's CDR3 is CSARDLPGRWTRNYGYTF. Here the CDR3 DNA reads TGCAGTGCTAGAGATCTACCGGGGCGATGGACACGGAACTATGGCTACACCTTC.